These 9 T cell receptor beta chains originate from one sample sequenced in a study of CD8+CD57+ T cells in acquired aplastic anemia. Flow cytometry had shown expanded CD8+CD57+ cells in the patients chosen for sequencing. Genomic DNA constituted the template upon which TCR beta VDJ and CDR3 profiling was performed. One entry per CDR3 protein, called by TCRdb with MiXCR from the reads. The sample has under 200,000 distinct CDR3 sequences, approximately 52% seen once. What was sequenced was sorted CD4+, CD8+, or CD8+CD57+ T cells (not recorded which) from PBMCs. The source is a human donor with aplastic anemia.

The chain couples TRBV7-9 to TRBJ2-3; TRBD1 agrees at 8 bases. This CDR3 spans 14 amino acids. Germline CDR1 reads SEHNR; CDR2 reads FQNEAQ (reference sequence). With V trimmed by 5 bases and J by 4 bases, 5 bases remained unmatched. The CDR3 protein is CASSQRTGSDTQYF. In DNA, the CDR3 is TGTGCCAGCAGCCAGCGGACAGGGTCAGATACGCAGTATTTT.

In this sample, this clonotype turned up many times. The chain employs TRBV2 and TRBJ1-1; D is ambiguous. CDR3 length equals 14 residues. Trimming removed 2 bases at V and 0 bases at J, with 7 bases between. Germline V gene data show CDR1 as SNHLY and CDR2 as FYNNEI. CDR3 protein: CASSESVMNTEAFF. CDR3 bases: TGTGCCAGCAGTGAAAGTGTTATGAACACTGAAGCTTTCTTT.

CDR3 protein: CASSDGRGTYEQYF. In DNA form, the CDR3 reads TGCGCCAGCAGTGACGGGAGGGGGACCTACGAGCAGTACTTC. The V call is TRBV10-2, the J call TRBJ2-7; 8 positions agree with TRBD2. V lost 3 bases to trimming and J lost 2 bases; unmatched junction nucleotides: 3. Per the germline V gene, CDR1 is WSHSY and CDR2 is SAAADI. The CDR3 loop spans 14 amino acids.

The gene calls are TRBV6-5 and TRBJ2-1; D call uncertain. Germline V gene sequence: CDR1 MNHEY, CDR2 SVGAGI. The CDR3 contains 11 residues. Trimming shortened V by 5 bases and J by 9 bases, and 8 bases separated the two germline ends. CDR3 nucleotide sequence: TGTGCCAGCAGTACTCGGAGTGAGCAGTTCTTC. This gives the protein CASSTRSEQFF.

A word on this clonotype: The junction departs from germline at one end; a sequencing error may be responsible. The chain uses TRBV27 and TRBJ1-2, with TRBD1 identical over 7 bases. The CDR3 has 15 amino acids. The germline gives CDR1 MNHEY, CDR2 SMNVEV (reference sequence). The CDR3 sequence is CASSLSNTGQGVTYF. The CDR3 DNA reads TGTGCCAGCAGTTTATCCAATACGGGGCAGGGGGTTACGTACTTC.

This clonotype appeared a few times. The V gene is TRBV18, the J gene TRBJ2-7, with TRBD1 identical over 7 bases. The CDR3 loop spans 14 amino acids. Germline CDR1 and CDR2: KGHSH and LQKENI. J lost 6 bases, V lost 4 bases, and 9 bases had no gene match. The CDR3 region is CASSLRQGPSEQYF. CDR3 DNA: TGTGCCAGCTCACTCAGACAGGGACCGAGCGAGCAGTACTTC.

This chain uses TRBV20-1 with TRBJ2-5, with 7 bases that match TRBD1. Germline CDR1 and CDR2: DFQATT and SNEGSKA (reference sequence). The CDR3 is 13 residues long. V shed 7 bases and J 0 bases; nucleotides not matched to a gene: 5. CDR3 region: CSVIQGNQETQYF. CDR3 nucleotides: TGCAGTGTTATACAGGGGAACCAAGAGACCCAGTACTTC.

This clonotype was observed at least ten times. The chain links TRBV20-1 to TRBJ1-3; TRBD1 matches at 10 bases. This CDR3 spans 17 amino acids. Germline assignment: CDR1 DFQATT and CDR2 SNEGSKA (reference sequence). Trimming removed 4 bases from V and 0 bases from J; junction bases left unmatched: 9. The CDR3 nucleotides are TGCAGTGCTACGGACAGGGGGTCCCTGAGCTCTGGAAACACCATATATTTT. Its translation is CSATDRGSLSSGNTIYF.

This clonotype was detected many times. The rearrangement joins TRBV20-1 to TRBJ2-1; 15 nucleotides agree with TRBD2. The CDR3 contains 17 residues. V lost 3 bases and J lost 0; bases outside the gene matches: 3. CDR1 DFQATT and CDR2 SNEGSKA come from the germline V gene (reference sequence). CDR3 DNA: TGCAGTGCTAGGGGGACTAGCGGGGGGAGCTCCTACAATGAGCAGTTCTTC. Protein: CSARGTSGGSSYNEQFF.